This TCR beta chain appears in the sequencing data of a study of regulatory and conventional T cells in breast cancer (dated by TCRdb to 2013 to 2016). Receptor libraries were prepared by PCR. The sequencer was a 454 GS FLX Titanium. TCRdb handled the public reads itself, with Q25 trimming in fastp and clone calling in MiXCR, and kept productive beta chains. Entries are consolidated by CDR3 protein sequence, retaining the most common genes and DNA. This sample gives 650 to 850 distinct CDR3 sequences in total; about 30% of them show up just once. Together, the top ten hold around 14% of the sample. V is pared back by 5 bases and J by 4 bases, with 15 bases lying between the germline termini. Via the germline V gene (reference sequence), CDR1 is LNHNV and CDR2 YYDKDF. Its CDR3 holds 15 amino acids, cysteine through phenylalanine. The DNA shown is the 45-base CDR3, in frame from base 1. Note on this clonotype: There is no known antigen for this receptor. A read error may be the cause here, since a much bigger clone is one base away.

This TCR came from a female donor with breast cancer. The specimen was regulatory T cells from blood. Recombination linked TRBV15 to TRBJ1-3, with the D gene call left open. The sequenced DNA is TGTGCCACCAGCCCGGAGGAGGGTTCGGGAAACACCATATATTTT. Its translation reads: CATSPEEGSGNTIYF.